This is a list of T cell receptor beta chains from one sample in a study of memory CD4+ T cells and cytomegalovirus serostatus. Clones were read by immunoSEQ multiplex PCR, and TCRdb kept only the in-frame ones, dropping some. The sample contains roughly 50,000 clones, 70% to 80% of which appear only once. The sequenced material came from memory CD4+ T cells from blood. The receptors stem from an adult in good health and CMV-seronegative. CDR3s include the opening cysteine and the closing phenylalanine or tryptophan. A D gene is named only where the DNA matches it firmly. Expanded clones are given a class, and other clones once, few, many or no size at all.

v_gene: TRBV7-2
abundance: -
j_gene: TRBJ1-1
d_gene: -
CDR3nt: TGTGCCAGCAGCCCGCAGGGGAGGCGGACTGAAGCTTTCTTT
CDR3aa: CASSPQGRRTEAFF

v_gene: TRBV27
abundance: once
j_gene: TRBJ2-1
d_gene: TRBD1
CDR3nt: TGTGCCAGCAGTCCCTACGGGACAGGGAAATTTTTCAATGAGCAGTTCTTC
CDR3aa: CASSPYGTGKFFNEQFF

v_gene: TRBV28
abundance: -
j_gene: TRBJ2-7
d_gene: -
CDR3nt: TGTGCCAGCAGTTTTTCAGCCTACGAGCAGTACTTC
CDR3aa: CASSFSAYEQYF

v_gene: TRBV10-3
abundance: -
j_gene: TRBJ1-2
d_gene: -
CDR3nt: TGTGCCATCAGTGAAAGGTCACAGAGTATCCGCTACACCTTC
CDR3aa: CAISERSQSIRYTF

v_gene: TRBV18
abundance: -
j_gene: TRBJ1-1
d_gene: TRBD1
CDR3nt: TGTGCCAGCTCACGTAACAGGGGGGAAATGAACACTGAAGCTTTCTTT
CDR3aa: CASSRNRGEMNTEAFF

v_gene: TRBV4-1
abundance: once
j_gene: TRBJ2-6
d_gene: -
CDR3nt: TGCGCCAGCAGCCAAGATAGTGGGGCGGCTGGGGCCAACGTCCTGACTTTC
CDR3aa: CASSQDSGAAGANVLTF

v_gene: TRBV2
abundance: once
j_gene: TRBJ2-5
d_gene: -
CDR3nt: TGTGCCAGCAGTGAAACGGTGGGGGTGGAAGAGACCCAGTACTTC
CDR3aa: CASSETVGVEETQYF

v_gene: TRBV10-3
abundance: -
j_gene: TRBJ1-5
d_gene: -
CDR3nt: TGTGCCATCACCTACAGCCTCAATCAGCCCCAGCATTTT
CDR3aa: CAITYSLNQPQHF

v_gene: TRBV4-1
abundance: once
j_gene: TRBJ1-2
d_gene: -
CDR3nt: TGCGCCAGCAGCCAAGATTTGCTAGAACCAGCTAACTATGGCTACACCTTC
CDR3aa: CASSQDLLEPANYGYTF

v_gene: TRBV30
abundance: -
j_gene: TRBJ2-2
d_gene: -
CDR3nt: TGTGCCTGGGACCTACGGGGGGCCCTCGGTACTCCGAACACCGGGGAGCTGTTTTTT
CDR3aa: CAWDLRGALGTPNTGELFF

v_gene: TRBV7-2
abundance: once
j_gene: TRBJ1-1
d_gene: -
CDR3nt: TGTGCCAGCAGCGCGACTTACCTGGACACTGAAGCTTTCTTT
CDR3aa: CASSATYLDTEAFF

v_gene: TRBV19
abundance: -
j_gene: TRBJ1-1
d_gene: -
CDR3nt: TGTGCCAGTAGTATAGAGCGAAGCACTGAAGCTTTCTTT
CDR3aa: CASSIERSTEAFF

v_gene: TRBV19
abundance: -
j_gene: TRBJ2-1
d_gene: -
CDR3nt: TGTGCCAGTAGTACCCTAGGAGACAATGAGCAGTTCTTC
CDR3aa: CASSTLGDNEQFF

v_gene: TRBV28
abundance: -
j_gene: TRBJ1-5
d_gene: -
CDR3nt: TGTGCCAGTCTACACTATGCTAGCAATCAGCCCCAGCATTTT
CDR3aa: CASLHYASNQPQHF

v_gene: TRBV7-2
abundance: -
j_gene: TRBJ1-1
d_gene: TRBD1
CDR3nt: TGTGCCAGCAGCTTAACCACAGGGGGAAACACTGAAGCTTTCTTT
CDR3aa: CASSLTTGGNTEAFF

v_gene: TRBV28
abundance: -
j_gene: TRBJ2-7
d_gene: -
CDR3nt: TGTGCCAGCAGCCCTATGATGCCCTACGAGCAGTACTTC
CDR3aa: CASSPMMPYEQYF

v_gene: TRBV7-2
abundance: -
j_gene: TRBJ1-4
d_gene: TRBD1
CDR3nt: TGTGCCAGCAGCCTGACAGGGGGGGTTGAAAAACTGTTTTTT
CDR3aa: CASSLTGGVEKLFF

v_gene: TRBV5-5
abundance: -
j_gene: TRBJ1-5
d_gene: -
CDR3nt: TGTGCCAGCACCCAATCCCGGCAGGGAAATCAGCCCCAGCATTTT
CDR3aa: CASTQSRQGNQPQHF

v_gene: TRBV2
abundance: -
j_gene: TRBJ2-1
d_gene: TRBD2
CDR3nt: TGTGCCAGCAGTCTAGCGGGAACCTACAATGAGCAGTTCTTC
CDR3aa: CASSLAGTYNEQFF

v_gene: TRBV28
abundance: once
j_gene: TRBJ1-4
d_gene: TRBD1
CDR3nt: TGTGCCAGCAGTTTAACAGGGGGCATTGAAAAACTGTTTTTT
CDR3aa: CASSLTGGIEKLFF

v_gene: TRBV29-1
abundance: -
j_gene: TRBJ1-2
d_gene: TRBD1
CDR3nt: TGCAGCGTTGAAGTGGGACAGGGGGGGTATGGCTACACCTTC
CDR3aa: CSVEVGQGGYGYTF

v_gene: TRBV9
abundance: -
j_gene: TRBJ2-2
d_gene: TRBD2
CDR3nt: TGTGCCAGCAGGATGGGACTAGCGGGACCCCCCGGGGAGCTGTTTTTT
CDR3aa: CASRMGLAGPPGELFF

v_gene: TRBV18
abundance: -
j_gene: TRBJ1-2
d_gene: -
CDR3nt: TGTGCCAGCTCACCCACAAGGTCGGGCTACACCTTC
CDR3aa: CASSPTRSGYTF

v_gene: TRBV2
abundance: -
j_gene: TRBJ2-5
d_gene: TRBD2
CDR3nt: TGTGCCAGCAGTGAAGCGGGACTAAGTAAGGGGACCCAGTACTTC
CDR3aa: CASSEAGLSKGTQYF

v_gene: TRBV11-3
abundance: -
j_gene: TRBJ2-4
d_gene: TRBD1
CDR3nt: TGTGCCAGCAGCCCCGGACAGGGGGCCAAAAACATTCAGTACTTC
CDR3aa: CASSPGQGAKNIQYF

v_gene: TRBV28
abundance: -
j_gene: TRBJ2-5
d_gene: TRBD1
CDR3nt: TGTGCCAGCAGTTTGACAGGGCAGGTAACCCAAGAGACCCAGTACTTC
CDR3aa: CASSLTGQVTQETQYF

v_gene: TRBV7-2
abundance: -
j_gene: TRBJ1-1
d_gene: -
CDR3nt: TGTGCCAGCAGCTTCATAATCGGGCCTGGCACTGAAGCTTTCTTT
CDR3aa: CASSFIIGPGTEAFF

v_gene: TRBV6-4
abundance: few
j_gene: TRBJ1-1
d_gene: -
CDR3nt: TGTGCCAGCAGTGACCCGGGGGGTGCGGCTTTCTTT
CDR3aa: CASSDPGGAAFF

v_gene: TRBV27
abundance: -
j_gene: TRBJ2-7
d_gene: TRBD1
CDR3nt: TGTGCCAGCAGTTTACGACCGGGACAGACCTACGAGCAGTACTTC
CDR3aa: CASSLRPGQTYEQYF

v_gene: TRBV7-3
abundance: -
j_gene: TRBJ1-5
d_gene: -
CDR3nt: TGTGCCAGCAGCCCGGGGAAGAATCAGCCCCAGCATTTT
CDR3aa: CASSPGKNQPQHF

v_gene: TRBV4-3
abundance: -
j_gene: TRBJ2-7
d_gene: -
CDR3nt: TGCGCCAGCAGCCAAGAATCCCGGGGAACAAGGCCCTACGAGCAGTACTTC
CDR3aa: CASSQESRGTRPYEQYF

v_gene: TRBV7-2
abundance: -
j_gene: TRBJ2-3
d_gene: TRBD1
CDR3nt: TGTGCCAGCAAAGACAGGGTGGCCGATACGCAGTATTTT
CDR3aa: CASKDRVADTQYF

v_gene: TRBV19
abundance: -
j_gene: TRBJ2-4
d_gene: TRBD2
CDR3nt: TGTGCCAGTAGTGTCGAGAGTGGGAGGGTCCAAAACATTCAGTACTTC
CDR3aa: CASSVESGRVQNIQYF

v_gene: TRBV11-2
abundance: -
j_gene: TRBJ2-7
d_gene: -
CDR3nt: TGTGCCAGCAGCTTAGTTCGGGGAGGAGAGCAGTACTTC
CDR3aa: CASSLVRGGEQYF

v_gene: TRBV6-5
abundance: -
j_gene: TRBJ1-2
d_gene: -
CDR3nt: TGTGCCAGCAGGCCGGGGGGGGATAACTTCGGCTACACCTTC
CDR3aa: CASRPGGDNFGYTF

v_gene: TRBV7-9
abundance: -
j_gene: TRBJ2-4
d_gene: -
CDR3nt: TGTGCCAGCAGCTTAGAGGGCATTCAGTACTTC
CDR3aa: CASSLEGIQYF

v_gene: TRBV5-1
abundance: few
j_gene: TRBJ2-7
d_gene: -
CDR3nt: TGCGCCAGCAGCTTGGAAGGCCGCTACGAGCAGTACTTC
CDR3aa: CASSLEGRYEQYF

v_gene: TRBV5-4
abundance: -
j_gene: TRBJ1-1
d_gene: -
CDR3nt: TGTGCCAGCTCGAACACTGAAGCTTTCTTT
CDR3aa: CASSNTEAFF

v_gene: TRBV5-1
abundance: -
j_gene: TRBJ2-7
d_gene: -
CDR3nt: TGCGCCAGCAGCGGACATTCTCCCTACGAGCAGTACTTC
CDR3aa: CASSGHSPYEQYF

v_gene: TRBV30
abundance: -
j_gene: TRBJ2-1
d_gene: TRBD1
CDR3nt: TGTGCCTGGAGGGGGACAGGGCTTTCCTACAATGAGCAGTTCTTC
CDR3aa: CAWRGTGLSYNEQFF

v_gene: TRBV5-4
abundance: -
j_gene: TRBJ2-2
d_gene: -
CDR3nt: TGTGCCAGCAGCTTGTTGGGGGTCAGCGGGGAGCTGTTTTTT
CDR3aa: CASSLLGVSGELFF

v_gene: TRBV28
abundance: -
j_gene: TRBJ1-2
d_gene: TRBD1
CDR3nt: TGTGCCAGCAGTTTGACCGGGACAGGGCTCCGGGGCTACACCTTC
CDR3aa: CASSLTGTGLRGYTF

v_gene: TRBV7-2
abundance: -
j_gene: TRBJ2-7
d_gene: TRBD2
CDR3nt: TGTGCCAGCAGTTCGATCATAGCGGGTGTGCCCTACGAGCAGTACTTC
CDR3aa: CASSSIIAGVPYEQYF

v_gene: TRBV19
abundance: -
j_gene: TRBJ1-2
d_gene: -
CDR3nt: TGTGCCAGTAGCCCCCGCCGGGGGAATGTAGACTATGGCTACACCTTC
CDR3aa: CASSPRRGNVDYGYTF

v_gene: TRBV7-2
abundance: -
j_gene: TRBJ1-3
d_gene: TRBD1
CDR3nt: TGTGCCAGCAGCTTAGCGTTGGGACAGGACACCATATATTTT
CDR3aa: CASSLALGQDTIYF

v_gene: TRBV9
abundance: -
j_gene: TRBJ1-5
d_gene: -
CDR3nt: TGTGCCAGCAGCGTAGAAACCGAGTCGCCCCAGCATTTT
CDR3aa: CASSVETESPQHF

v_gene: TRBV15
abundance: -
j_gene: TRBJ2-1
d_gene: TRBD2
CDR3nt: TGTGCCACCAGCAGAGAGGGGGGGAATGAGCAGTTCTTC
CDR3aa: CATSREGGNEQFF

v_gene: TRBV29-1
abundance: -
j_gene: TRBJ1-1
d_gene: -
CDR3nt: TGCAGCGTTGAACGTACAGGGCTTGGCACTGAAGCTTTCTTT
CDR3aa: CSVERTGLGTEAFF

v_gene: TRBV2
abundance: -
j_gene: TRBJ1-4
d_gene: -
CDR3nt: TGTGCCAGCAACGCCGGTTACAATGAAAAACTGTTTTTT
CDR3aa: CASNAGYNEKLFF

v_gene: TRBV11-2
abundance: once
j_gene: TRBJ1-1
d_gene: -
CDR3nt: TGTGCCAGCAGCCGTAATTCTTGGACAATTGCTAACACTGAAGCTTTCTTT
CDR3aa: CASSRNSWTIANTEAFF

v_gene: TRBV5-1
abundance: -
j_gene: TRBJ2-1
d_gene: -
CDR3nt: TGCGCCAGCAGCTCCTCCCGTACAAGCTCCTACAATGAGCAGTTCTTC
CDR3aa: CASSSSRTSSYNEQFF

v_gene: TRBV5-3
abundance: few
j_gene: TRBJ2-7
d_gene: -
CDR3nt: TGTGCCAGAAGCGCGCCATTACCGAGCTCAGAGCAGTACTTC
CDR3aa: CARSAPLPSSEQYF

v_gene: TRBV7-9
abundance: once
j_gene: TRBJ2-7
d_gene: -
CDR3nt: TGTGCCAGCAGCCCGTCATCTCAGGTGTCCTACGAGCAGTACTTC
CDR3aa: CASSPSSQVSYEQYF

v_gene: TRBV14
abundance: -
j_gene: TRBJ1-2
d_gene: -
CDR3nt: TGTGCCAGCAGCCCGGACAGCAATTATGGCTACACCTTC
CDR3aa: CASSPDSNYGYTF

v_gene: TRBV28
abundance: -
j_gene: TRBJ1-5
d_gene: -
CDR3nt: TGTGCCAGCAGTTTTTGGGGAGATAGCAATCAGCCCCAGCATTTT
CDR3aa: CASSFWGDSNQPQHF

v_gene: TRBV5-4
abundance: few
j_gene: TRBJ1-1
d_gene: -
CDR3nt: TGTGCCAGCAGCTCCGGGGGCAGTGCAACTGAAGCTTTCTTT
CDR3aa: CASSSGGSATEAFF

v_gene: TRBV5-8
abundance: once
j_gene: TRBJ2-7
d_gene: -
CDR3nt: TGTGCCAGCAGCTTGGTGACAGGCTACCAAGACTACGAGCAGTACTTC
CDR3aa: CASSLVTGYQDYEQYF

v_gene: TRBV7-2
abundance: -
j_gene: TRBJ1-5
d_gene: -
CDR3nt: TGTGCCAGCAGCTTGGGGCCGGATCAGCCCCAGCATTTT
CDR3aa: CASSLGPDQPQHF

v_gene: TRBV28
abundance: few
j_gene: TRBJ1-5
d_gene: -
CDR3nt: TGTGCCAGCAGTTCACCGAACCCTAGCAATCAGCCCCAGCATTTT
CDR3aa: CASSSPNPSNQPQHF